Listed below are T cell receptor beta chains from one sample, sequenced in a study of T cell repertoires in cytomegalovirus infection. TCRdb reanalysed the reads using MiXCR and keeps one entry per CDR3 protein. This table holds 550,000 to 700,000 distinct CDR3 sequences, about 39% found once. What these receptors recognize is not known. Sequences were derived from cultured PBMCs, sampled from culture after CMV antigen stimulation. These receptors were collected from a human donor in good health (CMV status not recorded). Some clones in this sample may be carry-over from other donors' samples. Both conserved end residues are part of each CDR3. The order of the fields is V gene, D gene, J gene, clone size, CDR3 DNA, CDR3 protein. D genes are given only for firm matches. A row's size may be missing; if present it is once, few, many or a size class.

v_gene: TRBV5-4; d_gene: -; j_gene: TRBJ2-1; abundance: -; CDR3nt: TGTGCCAGCAGAGGCCCAGGGAATGAGCAGTTCTTC; CDR3aa: CASRGPGNEQFF
v_gene: TRBV7-2; d_gene: -; j_gene: TRBJ2-7; abundance: many; CDR3nt: TGTGCCAGCAGCCCGAAATACGAGCAGTACTTC; CDR3aa: CASSPKYEQYF
v_gene: TRBV7-2; d_gene: TRBD2; j_gene: TRBJ2-1; abundance: few; CDR3nt: TGTGCCAGCAGCTTTCGCGGGAGGGCCCAAGGCGTAGATGAGCAGTTCTTC; CDR3aa: CASSFRGRAQGVDEQFF
v_gene: TRBV6-1; d_gene: -; j_gene: TRBJ1-6; abundance: once; CDR3nt: TGTGCCAGCAGTGAAGTAGGCTCAACCAGACAGCTAAATTCACCCCTCCACTTT; CDR3aa: CASSEVGSTRQLNSPLHF
v_gene: TRBV30; d_gene: -; j_gene: TRBJ2-2; abundance: -; CDR3nt: TGTGCCTGGAGATGGGGGGTACCCGGGGAGCTGTTTTTT; CDR3aa: CAWRWGVPGELFF
v_gene: TRBV6-1; d_gene: -; j_gene: TRBJ1-4; abundance: -; CDR3nt: TGTGCCAGCGCCCCCGTTGCAACTAATGAAAAACTGTTTTTT; CDR3aa: CASAPVATNEKLFF
v_gene: TRBV4-3; d_gene: -; j_gene: TRBJ2-3; abundance: -; CDR3nt: TGCGCCAGCAGCCAAGATGGCACTGGAAGTACAGATACGCAGTATTTT; CDR3aa: CASSQDGTGSTDTQYF
v_gene: TRBV3-1; d_gene: -; j_gene: TRBJ1-5; abundance: -; CDR3nt: TGTGCCAGCAGCCGGCAGTACGATAGCAATCAGCCCCAGCATTTT; CDR3aa: CASSRQYDSNQPQHF
v_gene: TRBV24-1; d_gene: -; j_gene: TRBJ2-2; abundance: -; CDR3nt: TGTGCCACAGGGGAGAACACCGGGGAGCTGTTTTTT; CDR3aa: CATGENTGELFF
v_gene: TRBV6-2/TRBV6-3; d_gene: -; j_gene: TRBJ2-3; abundance: -; CDR3nt: TGTGCCAGCAGCAGCAGACTATCAACCACAGATACGCAGTATTTT; CDR3aa: CASSSRLSTTDTQYF
v_gene: TRBV10-3; d_gene: TRBD2; j_gene: TRBJ2-5; abundance: few; CDR3nt: TGTGCCATCAGTGAGTGGCGAGCGGGGGAGAAAGAGACCCAGTACTTC; CDR3aa: CAISEWRAGEKETQYF
v_gene: TRBV11-2; d_gene: -; j_gene: TRBJ1-1; abundance: -; CDR3nt: TGTGCCAGCAGCTTAAGATTGGGGGGAGTCACTGAAGCTTTCTTT; CDR3aa: CASSLRLGGVTEAFF
v_gene: TRBV4-1; d_gene: -; j_gene: TRBJ2-3; abundance: few; CDR3nt: TGCGCCAGCAGCCAAGATTTCGTAAGCTCGCAGTATTTT; CDR3aa: CASSQDFVSSQYF
v_gene: TRBV18; d_gene: TRBD1; j_gene: TRBJ2-7; abundance: -; CDR3nt: TGTGCCAGCTCACCTTCAGGACAGGCCTACGAGCAGTACTTC; CDR3aa: CASSPSGQAYEQYF
v_gene: TRBV7-2; d_gene: TRBD2; j_gene: TRBJ2-1; abundance: -; CDR3nt: TGTGCCAGCAGCTTGAGCGCTAGCGGGAGGGGGCAGTTCTTC; CDR3aa: CASSLSASGRGQFF
v_gene: TRBV4-3; d_gene: -; j_gene: TRBJ2-7; abundance: -; CDR3nt: TGCGCCAGCAGCCAAGATCAAGGGGGCTACGAGCAGTACTTC; CDR3aa: CASSQDQGGYEQYF
v_gene: TRBV7-2; d_gene: -; j_gene: TRBJ2-1; abundance: -; CDR3nt: TGTGCCAGCAGCTTATCCCCGAGGGCAAATGAGCAGTTCTTC; CDR3aa: CASSLSPRANEQFF
v_gene: TRBV10-3; d_gene: -; j_gene: TRBJ1-1; abundance: few; CDR3nt: TGTGCCATCAAGGGGAGCCGGGCGGATGGCACTGAAGCTTTCTTT; CDR3aa: CAIKGSRADGTEAFF
v_gene: TRBV7-2; d_gene: TRBD2; j_gene: TRBJ2-5; abundance: -; CDR3nt: TGTGCCAGCAGCTCAAGGGAGGCGGGAGCGTACCAAGAGACCCAGTACTTC; CDR3aa: CASSSREAGAYQETQYF
v_gene: TRBV27; d_gene: -; j_gene: TRBJ2-7; abundance: -; CDR3nt: TGTGCCAGCAGTTTGACGGGGAACCTCTACGAGCAGTACTTC; CDR3aa: CASSLTGNLYEQYF
v_gene: TRBV7-2; d_gene: TRBD2; j_gene: TRBJ2-5; abundance: -; CDR3nt: TGTGCCAGCGGGGCGGGGGGACACGAGACCCAGTACTTC; CDR3aa: CASGAGGHETQYF
v_gene: TRBV7-2; d_gene: -; j_gene: TRBJ2-7; abundance: few; CDR3nt: TGTGCCAGCAGCTCAAACACCTACGAGCAGTACTTC; CDR3aa: CASSSNTYEQYF
v_gene: TRBV6-5; d_gene: -; j_gene: TRBJ2-7; abundance: -; CDR3nt: TGTGCCAGCAGCCGCCTAAACCGGACCGTCCGGACCCCATACGAGCAGTACTTC; CDR3aa: CASSRLNRTVRTPYEQYF
v_gene: TRBV11-2; d_gene: -; j_gene: TRBJ2-5; abundance: once; CDR3nt: TGTGCCAGCAGCTTGCGCCGGGCCTCAGGGGTCCAAGAGACCCAGTACTTC; CDR3aa: CASSLRRASGVQETQYF
v_gene: TRBV27; d_gene: -; j_gene: TRBJ2-7; abundance: -; CDR3nt: TGTGCCAGCCTCCCCGTGCCGGGGCCCTACGAGCAGTACTTC; CDR3aa: CASLPVPGPYEQYF
v_gene: TRBV19; d_gene: TRBD2; j_gene: TRBJ2-3; abundance: few; CDR3nt: TGTGCCAGTAGTTTTCGGACTAGCGGCACAGATACGCAGTATTTT; CDR3aa: CASSFRTSGTDTQYF
v_gene: TRBV7-8; d_gene: TRBD2; j_gene: TRBJ2-3; abundance: few; CDR3nt: TGTGCCAGCAGCTTAGCTCGGTTAGCGGGAGCCCTCGATACGCAGTATTTT; CDR3aa: CASSLARLAGALDTQYF
v_gene: TRBV7-2; d_gene: -; j_gene: TRBJ2-7; abundance: -; CDR3nt: TGTGCCAGCAGCCCCCCGGGGACGGATCGCTCCTACGAGCAGTACTTC; CDR3aa: CASSPPGTDRSYEQYF
v_gene: TRBV12-3/TRBV12-4; d_gene: -; j_gene: TRBJ1-4; abundance: -; CDR3nt: TGTGCCAGCAACCCTGGGGGGGGGGTTGAAAAACTGTTTTTT; CDR3aa: CASNPGGGVEKLFF
v_gene: TRBV4-1; d_gene: -; j_gene: TRBJ1-2; abundance: -; CDR3nt: TGTGCCAGCAGCCGGGGGGGGGGGATGCAATCAGATGGCTACACCTTC; CDR3aa: CASSRGGGMQSDGYTF
v_gene: TRBV4-2; d_gene: TRBD2; j_gene: TRBJ2-2; abundance: -; CDR3nt: TGTGCCAGCACGGGAGTAGCGGGGGGAACCGGGGAGCTGTTTTTT; CDR3aa: CASTGVAGGTGELFF
v_gene: TRBV27; d_gene: -; j_gene: TRBJ2-7; abundance: -; CDR3nt: TGTGCCAGCAGTCCCGGGACGGACGGCTACGAGCAGTACTTC; CDR3aa: CASSPGTDGYEQYF
v_gene: TRBV7-2; d_gene: -; j_gene: TRBJ2-5; abundance: -; CDR3nt: TGTGCCAGCAGCTTAGTCCCAGGGCGGGAGACCCAGTACTTC; CDR3aa: CASSLVPGRETQYF
v_gene: TRBV28; d_gene: TRBD1; j_gene: TRBJ2-1; abundance: -; CDR3nt: TGTGCCAGCAGTTCCTGGACGGGCCAGGGGGCCCATGAGCAGTTCTTC; CDR3aa: CASSSWTGQGAHEQFF
v_gene: TRBV20-1; d_gene: -; j_gene: TRBJ2-1; abundance: few; CDR3nt: TGCAGTGCTAGAGTCGTAGGGGACAATGAGCAGTTCTTC; CDR3aa: CSARVVGDNEQFF
v_gene: TRBV11-2; d_gene: TRBD1; j_gene: TRBJ2-1; abundance: -; CDR3nt: TGTGCCAGCAGCTCCCCTCGCCGGGACAGGGGCAATGAGCAGTTCTTC; CDR3aa: CASSSPRRDRGNEQFF
v_gene: TRBV7-8; d_gene: -; j_gene: TRBJ1-5; abundance: -; CDR3nt: TGTGCCAGCAGCTTAGAGGGAGGGTATCGCAATCAGCCCCAGCATTTT; CDR3aa: CASSLEGGYRNQPQHF
v_gene: TRBV29-1; d_gene: TRBD1; j_gene: TRBJ2-5; abundance: -; CDR3nt: TGCAGCGTTGACCGGACAGGGTACCAAGAGACCCAGTACTTC; CDR3aa: CSVDRTGYQETQYF
v_gene: TRBV11-2; d_gene: TRBD2; j_gene: TRBJ2-1; abundance: few; CDR3nt: TGTGCCAGCAGCGCCGGGACTAGCGGGATGAATGAGCAGTTCTTC; CDR3aa: CASSAGTSGMNEQFF
v_gene: TRBV7-2; d_gene: TRBD2; j_gene: TRBJ2-5; abundance: -; CDR3nt: TGTGCCAGCAGCTTAAGGCCTAGCGGTTGGAAAGAGACCCAGTACTTC; CDR3aa: CASSLRPSGWKETQYF
v_gene: TRBV10-3; d_gene: TRBD2; j_gene: TRBJ2-3; abundance: -; CDR3nt: TGTGCCATCAGTATTCGACTAGCGGGGGGGCAAGATACGCAGTATTTT; CDR3aa: CAISIRLAGGQDTQYF
v_gene: TRBV10-3; d_gene: TRBD1; j_gene: TRBJ2-2; abundance: -; CDR3nt: TGTGCCATCAGTGTGGGACAGGGGATTACCGGGGAGCTGTTTTTT; CDR3aa: CAISVGQGITGELFF
v_gene: TRBV4-1; d_gene: -; j_gene: TRBJ1-3; abundance: -; CDR3nt: TGCGCCAGCAGCCAAGCTGGGGGGGGGCTAAGCTCTGGAAACACCATATATTTT; CDR3aa: CASSQAGGGLSSGNTIYF
v_gene: TRBV6-6; d_gene: -; j_gene: TRBJ2-7; abundance: -; CDR3nt: TGTGCCAGCAGTTACTCGAACGGACGCCTGGATGACGAGCAGTACTTC; CDR3aa: CASSYSNGRLDDEQYF
v_gene: TRBV7-2; d_gene: -; j_gene: TRBJ1-5; abundance: many; CDR3nt: TGTGCCAGCAGCTTAAACGGGTGGGGGAATCAGCCCCAGCATTTT; CDR3aa: CASSLNGWGNQPQHF